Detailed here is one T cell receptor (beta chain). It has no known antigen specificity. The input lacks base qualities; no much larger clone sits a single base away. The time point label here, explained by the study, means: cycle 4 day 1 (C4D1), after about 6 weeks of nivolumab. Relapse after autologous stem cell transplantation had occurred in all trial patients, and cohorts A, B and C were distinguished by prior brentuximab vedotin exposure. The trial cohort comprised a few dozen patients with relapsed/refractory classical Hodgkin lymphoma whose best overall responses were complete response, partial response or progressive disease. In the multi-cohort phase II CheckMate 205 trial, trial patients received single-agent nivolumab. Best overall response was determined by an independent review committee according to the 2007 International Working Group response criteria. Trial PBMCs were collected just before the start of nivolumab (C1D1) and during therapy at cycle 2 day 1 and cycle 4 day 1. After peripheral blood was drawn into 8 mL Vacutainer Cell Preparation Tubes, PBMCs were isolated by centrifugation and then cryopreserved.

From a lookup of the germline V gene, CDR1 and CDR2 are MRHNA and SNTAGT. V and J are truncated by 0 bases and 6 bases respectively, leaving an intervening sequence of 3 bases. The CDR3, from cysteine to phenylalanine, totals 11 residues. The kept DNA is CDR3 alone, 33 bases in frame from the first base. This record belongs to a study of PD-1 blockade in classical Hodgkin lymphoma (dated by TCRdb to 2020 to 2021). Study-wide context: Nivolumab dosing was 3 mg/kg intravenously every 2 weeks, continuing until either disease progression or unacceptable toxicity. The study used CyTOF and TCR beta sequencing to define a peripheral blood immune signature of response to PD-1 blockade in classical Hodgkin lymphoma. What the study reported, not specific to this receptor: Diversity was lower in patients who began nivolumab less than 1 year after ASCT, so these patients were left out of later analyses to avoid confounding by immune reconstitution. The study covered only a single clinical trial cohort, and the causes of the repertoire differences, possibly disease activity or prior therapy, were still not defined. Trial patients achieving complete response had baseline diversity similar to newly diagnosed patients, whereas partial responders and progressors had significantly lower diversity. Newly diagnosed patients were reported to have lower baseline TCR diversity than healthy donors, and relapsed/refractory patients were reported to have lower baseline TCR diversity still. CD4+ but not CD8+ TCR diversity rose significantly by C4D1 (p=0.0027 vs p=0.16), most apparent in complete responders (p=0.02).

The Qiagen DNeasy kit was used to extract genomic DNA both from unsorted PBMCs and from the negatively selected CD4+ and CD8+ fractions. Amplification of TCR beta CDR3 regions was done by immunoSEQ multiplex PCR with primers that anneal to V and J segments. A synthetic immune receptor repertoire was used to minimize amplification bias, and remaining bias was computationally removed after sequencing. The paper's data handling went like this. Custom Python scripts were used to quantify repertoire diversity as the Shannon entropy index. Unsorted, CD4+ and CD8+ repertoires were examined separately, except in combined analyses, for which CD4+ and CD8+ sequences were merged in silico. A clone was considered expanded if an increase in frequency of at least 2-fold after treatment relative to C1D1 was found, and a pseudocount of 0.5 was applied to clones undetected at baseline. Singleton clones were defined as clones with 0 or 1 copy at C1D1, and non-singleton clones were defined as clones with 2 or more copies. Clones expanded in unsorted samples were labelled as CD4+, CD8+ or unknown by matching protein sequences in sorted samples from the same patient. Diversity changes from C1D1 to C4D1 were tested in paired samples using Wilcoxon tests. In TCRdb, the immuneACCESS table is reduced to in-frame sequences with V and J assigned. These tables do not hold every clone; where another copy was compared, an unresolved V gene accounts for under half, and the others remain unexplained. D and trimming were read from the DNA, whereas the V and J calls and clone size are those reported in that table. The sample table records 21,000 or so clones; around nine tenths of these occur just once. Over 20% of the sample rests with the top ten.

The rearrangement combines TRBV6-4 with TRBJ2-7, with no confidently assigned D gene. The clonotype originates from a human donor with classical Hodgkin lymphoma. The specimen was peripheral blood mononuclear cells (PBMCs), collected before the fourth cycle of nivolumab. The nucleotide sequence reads TGTGCCAGCAGTGACTCTTCCGAGCAGTACTTC. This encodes CASSDSSEQYF.